This entry lists 7 T cell receptor beta chains sequenced from one sample in a study of blood T cell repertoires in COVID-19. Using immunoSEQ multiplex PCR, the repertoire was profiled, and TCRdb retains in-frame clones only, with some absent. The sample has 150,000 or so clones, approximately 90% seen once. The sample was peripheral blood. These receptors originate from a man aged 55 to 70 with COVID-19, enrolled during active disease.

This chain uses TRBV28 with TRBJ1-2, with unresolved D. Trimming cost V 5 bases and J 3 bases, with 16 bases left between them. The CDR3 runs 15 residues. The germline gives CDR1 MDHEN, CDR2 SYDVKM. CDR3 residues: CASSPESGSYYGYTF. CDR3 bases: TGTGCCAGCAGTCCGGAGAGTGGATCCTACTATGGCTACACCTTC.

This chain links TRBV24-1 with TRBJ2-3; D remains unclear. Trimming cost V 3 bases and J 7 bases, with 7 bases left between them. The CDR3 covers 12 residues. CDR1 KGHDR and CDR2 SFDVKD come from the germline V gene. CDR3 amino acids: CATSDPENTQYF. The CDR3 nucleotides are TGTGCCACCAGTGATCCGGAGAATACGCAGTATTTT.

This clone was detected only once. J is TRBJ2-5 and V is TRBV6-5, with TRBD1 matching 9 bases. Germline CDR1 and CDR2: MNHEY and SVGAGI. CDR3 size: 13 residues. Unmatched junction bases numbered 4, after V lost 6 bases and J lost 5 bases. The CDR3 DNA sequence: TGTGCCAGCAGACTACAGGGGGCGGAGACCCAGTACTTC. This sequence encodes CASRLQGAETQYF.

The gene calls are TRBV6-6 and TRBJ1-1, with no clear D. V dropped 0 bases and J dropped 11 bases, with 16 bases sitting between them. Germline-derived CDR1 and CDR2 are MNHNY and SVGAGI (reference sequence). The CDR3 runs 14 residues. CDR3 amino acids: CASSYSRDTKGAFF. The CDR3 bases are TGTGCCAGCAGTTACTCGAGGGATACCAAAGGGGCTTTCTTT.

The chain recombines TRBV5-1 with TRBJ1-4; D might be TRBD1 (5 bases). The germline V gene encodes CDR1 SGHRS and CDR2 YFSETQ. The CDR3 totals 14 residues. The V end was cut by 4 bases, the J end by 7 bases, with 14 bases between. CDR3 nucleotide sequence: TGCGCCAGCAGCATATCGACAGTCAGTGAAAAACTGTTTTTT. Translated: CASSISTVSEKLFF.

The rearrangement uses TRBV18 and TRBJ1-5; no reliable D call. Germline loops: CDR1 KGHSH, CDR2 LQKENI. This CDR3 is 14 amino acids long. V was shortened by 6 bases and J by 5 bases, with 14 bases between the two germline ends. The CDR3 DNA reads as TGTGCCAGCTCTTCGGGTGGCGGGGATCAGCCCCAGCATTTT. Translation gives CASSSGGGDQPQHF.

The chain carries TRBV6-2 or TRBV6-3 and TRBJ2-3; D may be TRBD2 (5 bases). Germline V gene data show CDR1 as MNHEY and CDR2 as SVGEGT. V lost 0 bases and J 5 bases, leaving 9 bases between the germline ends. CDR3 size: 14 residues. CDR3 sequence (DNA): TGTGCCAGCAGTTACTCGGACTTGGTAGATACGCAGTATTTT. The encoded protein is CASSYSDLVDTQYF.